These T cell receptor beta chains were read from a single sample in a study of spatial heterogeneity in lung cancer. TCRdb re-analysed the 5' RACE reads in MiXCR, keeping a single row per CDR3 protein. Of some 100,000 distinct CDR3 sequences listed, roughly 12% are singletons. This sample comprised PBMCs, obtained at surgery. The source is a male donor with early-stage non-small cell lung cancer. The CDR3 runs from the conserved cysteine through the conserved F or W. The D gene is left open where the match is weak. A clone size is listed for some rows: how often the clone was seen (once, few, many), or a class if it is expanded.

>TRBD1|TRBV5-1|TRBJ2-7|.
TGCGCCAGCAGCCTATTGGGGACAGAGAACTACGAGCTGTACTTC
CASSLLGTENYELYF
>TRBD2|TRBV6-5|TRBJ2-1|.
TGTGCCAGCAGTTACGTGTCTAGCGGCCTCTCCTACAATGAGCAGTTCTTC
CASSYVSSGLSYNEQFF
>.|TRBV4-1|TRBJ2-7|few
TGCGCCAGCAGCCCCACAGGGTCCTACGAGCAGTACTTC
CASSPTGSYEQYF
>.|TRBV24-1|TRBJ2-5|many
TGTGCCACCAGTGACCTCGGACGGGGAGAGACCCAGTACTTC
CATSDLGRGETQYF
>.|TRBV2|TRBJ1-4|many
TGTGCCAGCAGAGGACAGACAGAAAAACTGTTTTTT
CASRGQTEKLFF
>.|TRBV6-6|TRBJ1-1|few
TGTGCCAGCAGTTATTCAGGGGCGAACACTGAAGCTTTCTTT
CASSYSGANTEAFF
>.|TRBV7-3|TRBJ2-2|.
TGTGCCAGCAGTCTAGGGGTTGGCGGGGAGCTGTTTTTT
CASSLGVGGELFF
>TRBD2|TRBV15|TRBJ2-5|many
TGTGCCACCAGCAAGATCGGGAGGGAAGAGACCCAGTACTTC
CATSKIGREETQYF
>.|TRBV3-1|TRBJ2-1|few
TGTGCCAGCAGCCAAGTAGGGGGGGCAAGATACAATGAGCAGTTCTTC
CASSQVGGARYNEQFF
>.|TRBV9|TRBJ2-1|few
TGTGCCAGCAGCCCCGGCCCAAATACCCGAAATGAGCAGTTCTTC
CASSPGPNTRNEQFF
>TRBD1|TRBV28|TRBJ2-1|.
TGTGCCTCACAGGGGGCCATCAATGAGCAGTTCTTC
CASQGAINEQFF
>.|TRBV5-4|TRBJ1-6|.
TGTGCCAGCAGCCAAGACCGGGGTACTTCACCCCTCCACTTT
CASSQDRGTSPLHF
>TRBD1|TRBV28|TRBJ2-4|few
TGTGCCAGCAAGGAAGACAGGGGTGGGGCCAAAAACATTCAGTACTTC
CASKEDRGGAKNIQYF
>.|TRBV28|TRBJ2-2|many
TGTGCCAGCGGGGGGCCCCTGAGCACCGGGGAGCTGTTTTTT
CASGGPLSTGELFF
>TRBD2|TRBV7-8|TRBJ2-5|.
TGTGCCAGCAGCTCATCGGGGGGGTTAGAGACCCAGTACTTC
CASSSSGGLETQYF
>TRBD1|TRBV7-9|TRBJ2-7|few
TGTGCCAGCAGCCCCGGGACAGAGAGCCCCTACGAGCAGTACTTC
CASSPGTESPYEQYF